This T cell receptor beta chain is drawn from a study of human T cells and chemical hapten exposure. Study-level background: Minor volume differences among pooled libraries chiefly drove per-sample TCR yield variation.

Library construction involved attaching unique molecular identifiers to individual cDNA molecules, which allowed quantitative, reproducible TCR counting. MiXCR was run by TCRdb on the RACE reads, yielding one entry per CDR3 protein. In the table there are 350,000 to 400,000 distinct CDR3 sequences, roughly 5% of which are singletons. CDR1 and CDR2 from the germline V gene are LGHNA and YNFKEQ. The CDR3 runs to 16 residues. Germline trimming cut 4 bases from V and 3 bases from J; bases unmatched to any gene: 10. This clonotype showed up many times. The time point: pre-sensitization, week 0. This sample's treatment: therapeutic diphenylcyclopropenone sensitization with weekly scalp DPC.

The chain uses TRBV4-2 and TRBJ1-1; 8 nucleotides align to TRBD1. The specimen comprised whole blood, sampled in connection with sensitization to the hapten diphenylcyclopropenone (DPC). The origin of this receptor is a woman aged 45-60 years with alopecia areata. Some clones in this sample may be carry-over from other donors' samples. The CDR3 here is CASSPVTGTGDTEAFF. The CDR3 DNA sequence: TGTGCCAGCAGCCCCGTGACCGGGACAGGAGACACTGAAGCTTTCTTT.